A selection of T cell receptor beta chains follows, all from one sample in a study of beta chain features in type 1 diabetes. Clones were sequenced by immunoSEQ multiplex PCR, and TCRdb holds only the in-frame ones, with some missing. There are some 350,000 clones in the sample; 8.5% to 10% occur only once, and roughly 0.54% lies in the top ten. The material sequenced was central memory CD4+ T cells from blood. The origin of the receptors is a man aged 30 to 45 with type 1 diabetes. The CDR3 runs from the conserved cysteine through the conserved F or W.

v_call: TRBV5-1
cdr3_aa: CASSFQGTDSPLHF

v_call: TRBV28
cdr3_aa: CASGIARGGSDTQYF

v_call: TRBV7-3
cdr3_aa: CASSLTGGDTQYF

v_call: TRBV28
cdr3_aa: CASSPAQTRYEQYF

v_call: TRBV14
cdr3_aa: CASSQLGGKETQYF

v_call: TRBV7-2
cdr3_aa: CASSLGPPSEAFF

v_call: TRBV10-3
cdr3_aa: CAIRTASNQPQHF

v_call: TRBV19
cdr3_aa: CATISLAGNTGELFF

v_call: TRBV5-1
cdr3_aa: CASSLEAGMNTEAFF

v_call: TRBV6-5
cdr3_aa: CASSEAKAFF

v_call: TRBV5-1
cdr3_aa: CASSVPTGFGTDTQYF

v_call: TRBV5-1
cdr3_aa: CASSLGGHPIQETQYF

v_call: TRBV7-2
cdr3_aa: CASSPLSTDTQYF

v_call: TRBV5-1
cdr3_aa: CASSLLAGGQETQYF

v_call: TRBV21-1
cdr3_aa: CASSKPRTPTNTGELFF

v_call: TRBV7-2
cdr3_aa: CASSPGLAKNIQYF

v_call: TRBV6-4
cdr3_aa: CASSYDRGPYQETQYF

v_call: TRBV7-2
cdr3_aa: CASSLSVKADTQYF

v_call: TRBV11-2
cdr3_aa: CARGGSNYGYTF

v_call: TRBV7-9
cdr3_aa: CASSPRTGQDTQYF

v_call: TRBV7-3
cdr3_aa: CASSSPTGQADSSSGANVLTF

v_call: TRBV7-2
cdr3_aa: CASSWGQRAYEQYF

v_call: TRBV5-1
cdr3_aa: CASSGLGVSQETQYF

v_call: TRBV7-8
cdr3_aa: CASSLSSGVGQETQYF

v_call: TRBV5-8
cdr3_aa: CASSLASLAVTDTQYF

v_call: TRBV7-3
cdr3_aa: CASSLKVRLAGRTDTQYF

v_call: TRBV18
cdr3_aa: CASSQYSQRAVNTEAFF

v_call: TRBV6-5
cdr3_aa: CASSGGVVGYEQYF

v_call: TRBV5-4
cdr3_aa: CASSLQQGETQYF

v_call: TRBV7-9
cdr3_aa: CASSHGINYGYTF

v_call: TRBV5-1
cdr3_aa: CASSLETPGTGELFF

v_call: TRBV13
cdr3_aa: CASSYWGRRDSGANVLTF

v_call: TRBV7-9
cdr3_aa: CASSATSGPDTQYF

v_call: TRBV6-1
cdr3_aa: CASTSGKDIQYF

v_call: TRBV5-4
cdr3_aa: CASSLEAGAAETQYF

v_call: TRBV2
cdr3_aa: CASSDRTEEQYF

v_call: TRBV9
cdr3_aa: CASSPRWAQDTQYF

v_call: TRBV19
cdr3_aa: CASRRGWDTEAFF

v_call: TRBV7-2
cdr3_aa: CASSQTSVIENEQYF

v_call: TRBV6-6
cdr3_aa: CASRPGRGNTGELFF

v_call: TRBV4-1
cdr3_aa: CASSQGTSGYNEQFF